This T cell receptor beta chain emerged from a study of a mutant IDH1 vaccine in newly diagnosed glioma. Study overall: Patients had eight vaccinations, in weeks 1, 3, 5, 7, 11, 15, 19 and 23. The study's findings and limits: Apparently unrelated to pseudoprogression were changes in the top peripheral T cell clonotypes.

Comments on this clone: Antigen unknown.

Profiling relied on immunoSEQ multiplex PCR, and the TCRdb table lists in-frame clones only, not all of them. This sample yields about 53,000 clones, of which around 80% are seen a single time; roughly 8.4% belongs to the top ten. Time point: week 23, last vaccination. The vaccine gave 300 ug of a 20-mer mutant IDH1 peptide subcutaneously per dose. Donors had new WHO grade 3 or 4 IDH1-mutant, ATRX-lost astrocytomas. The V gene's germline CDR1 is SQVTM and CDR2 ANQGSEA. Trimming stripped 2 bases from V and 1 base from J, with 17 bases between. The CDR3 length is 16 residues. The sample in question was PBMCs, obtained from a glioma patient whose treatment included an IDH1 peptide vaccine. The clonotype comes from a woman in her forties with glioma. Some clones in this sample may be carry-over from other donors' samples. This rearrangement joins TRBV29-1 to TRBJ1-1, with D possibly being TRBD1 (6 bases). CDR3 sequence reads: CSVETVGGQSNTEAFF. The DNA for the CDR3 is TGCAGCGTTGAAACGGTAGGCGGACAGTCGAACACTGAAGCTTTCTTT.